Described below is a single T cell receptor (beta chain) sequence and its context. Sequenced by immunoSEQ multiplex PCR; TCRdb stores in-frame clones only, minus some. Among 150,000 to 200,000 clones listed, about nine tenths were seen once. This record belongs to a study of control samples from healthy donors and cancer patients. This TCR was sampled from a woman aged 30 to 39 in good health. Sample: blood.

The CDR3 DNA is TGTGCCAGCAGCTTAGATGGGGACAGGTCTGAAGCTTTCTTT. Protein: CASSLDGDRSEAFF. The V and J genes are TRBV11-3 and TRBJ1-1, with 8 positions matching TRBD1. After removal of 0 bases from V and 6 bases from J, the junction contained 3 bases not matched to a gene. CDR1 and CDR2 (germline): SGHNT, YENEEA. The CDR3 length is 14 residues. Supplemented by reference TRBV11-3 and TRBJ1-1, the full variable domain reads EAGVVQSPRYKIIEKKQPVAFWCNPISGHNTLYWYLQNLGQGPELLIRYENEEAVDDSQLPKDRFSAERLKGVDSTLKIQPAELGDSAVYLCASSLDGDRSEAFFGQGTRLTVV.